This T cell receptor (beta chain) appears in the sequencing data of a study of blood T cell repertoires in COVID-19. Study context: Samples taken during acute and convalescent COVID-19 were collected in the United States, Italy and Spain. In each case, the material was cDNA or gDNA derived from T cells, B-cell-depleted T cells, or PBMCs.

In the authors' methods: Cell counts per sample came from amplifying reference gene primers. Clones were sequenced by immunoSEQ multiplex PCR, and TCRdb holds only the in-frame ones, with some missing. V, J and clone size reflect that table, while D and trimming were determined from the DNA. The data contain approximately 190,000 clones, 80% to 95% of them seen just once; the ten biggest clones take up roughly 0.56%. V was clipped by 7 bases and J by 0 bases, with 15 bases between them. CDR1 and CDR2 (germline): SGHRS, YFSETQ. CDR3 length: 15 residues. The source of this sequence is a man aged 45-60 years with acute or convalescent COVID-19. Sequenced input: peripheral blood. The J gene is TRBJ2-3, the V gene TRBV5-1; a possible D gene is TRBD1 (5 bases). The CDR3 region has the DNA TGCGCCAGCCGGGTTGGGCAGGGAAGCACAGATACGCAGTATTTT. As protein: CASRVGQGSTDTQYF.